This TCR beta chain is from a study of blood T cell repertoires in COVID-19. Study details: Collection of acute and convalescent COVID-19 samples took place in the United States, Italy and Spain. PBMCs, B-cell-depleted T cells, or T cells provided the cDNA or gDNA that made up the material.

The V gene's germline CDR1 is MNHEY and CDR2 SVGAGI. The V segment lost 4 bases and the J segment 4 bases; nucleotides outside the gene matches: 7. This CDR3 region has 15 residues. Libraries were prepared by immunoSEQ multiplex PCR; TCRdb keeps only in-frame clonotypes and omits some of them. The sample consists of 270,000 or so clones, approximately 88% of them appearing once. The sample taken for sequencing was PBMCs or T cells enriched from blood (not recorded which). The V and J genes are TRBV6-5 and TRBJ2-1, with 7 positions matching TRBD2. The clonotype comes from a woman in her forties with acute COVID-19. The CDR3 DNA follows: TGTGCCAGCAGTTTCTCTAGCGGAGTTTACAATGAGCAGTTCTTC. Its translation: CASSFSSGVYNEQFF.